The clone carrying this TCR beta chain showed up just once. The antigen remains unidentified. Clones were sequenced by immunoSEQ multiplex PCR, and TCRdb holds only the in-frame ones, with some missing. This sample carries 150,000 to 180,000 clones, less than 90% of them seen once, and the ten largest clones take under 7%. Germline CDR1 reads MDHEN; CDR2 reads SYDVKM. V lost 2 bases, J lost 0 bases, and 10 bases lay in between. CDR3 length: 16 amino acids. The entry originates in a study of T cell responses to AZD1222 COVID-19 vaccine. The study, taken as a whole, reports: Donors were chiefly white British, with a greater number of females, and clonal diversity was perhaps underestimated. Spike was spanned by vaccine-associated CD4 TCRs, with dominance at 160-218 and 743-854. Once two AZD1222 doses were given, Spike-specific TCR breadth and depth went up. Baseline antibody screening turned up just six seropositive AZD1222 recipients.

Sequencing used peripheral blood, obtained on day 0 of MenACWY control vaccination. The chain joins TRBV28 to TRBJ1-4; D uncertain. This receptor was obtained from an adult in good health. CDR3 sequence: CASSLITGATNEKLFF. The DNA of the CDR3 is TGTGCCAGCAGTTTAATTACGGGTGCAACTAATGAAAAACTGTTTTTT.